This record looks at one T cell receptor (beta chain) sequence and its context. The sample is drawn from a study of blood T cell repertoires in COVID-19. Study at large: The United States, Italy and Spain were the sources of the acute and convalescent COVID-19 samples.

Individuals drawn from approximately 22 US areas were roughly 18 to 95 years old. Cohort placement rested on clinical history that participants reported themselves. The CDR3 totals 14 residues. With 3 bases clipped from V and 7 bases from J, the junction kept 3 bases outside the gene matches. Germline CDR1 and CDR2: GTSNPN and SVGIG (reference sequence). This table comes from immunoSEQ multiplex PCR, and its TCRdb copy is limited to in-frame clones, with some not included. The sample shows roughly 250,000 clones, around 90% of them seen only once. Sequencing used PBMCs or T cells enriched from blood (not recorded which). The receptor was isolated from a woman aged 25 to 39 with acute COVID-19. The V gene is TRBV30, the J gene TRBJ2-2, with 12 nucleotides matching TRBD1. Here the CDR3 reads CAWRGQGANGELFF. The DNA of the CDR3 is TGTGCCTGGAGGGGACAGGGGGCTAACGGGGAGCTGTTTTTT.